These T cell receptor beta chains were read from a single sample in a study of technical replicates of blood from a handful of donors. The repertoire was sequenced with immunoSEQ multiplex PCR; TCRdb's copy has only in-frame clones and lacks some. The table shows approximately 76,000 clones, with 80% to 90% occurring only once. The sample taken for sequencing was PBMCs. These receptors were obtained from a human donor in good health. Some clones in this sample may be carry-over from other donors' samples. Each CDR3 is given with its conserved first and last residue. A D gene is named only where the DNA matches it firmly. Rows may omit the clone size; those that give it use once, few, many or a size class.

v_gene: TRBV21-1
d_gene: NA
abundance: NA
j_gene: TRBJ2-1
CDR3nt: TGTGCCAGCAGCAAAGGGCAGCGGGAGGGCTCCTACAATGAGCAGTTCTTC
CDR3aa: CASSKGQREGSYNEQFF

v_gene: TRBV2
d_gene: NA
abundance: few
j_gene: TRBJ1-1
CDR3nt: TGTGCCAGCAGTTCGCGGGGGGCCAAGACTGAAGCTTTCTTT
CDR3aa: CASSSRGAKTEAFF

v_gene: TRBV5-4
d_gene: TRBD1
abundance: NA
j_gene: TRBJ2-6
CDR3nt: TGTGCCAGCAGCTTGGGGGGGACAGGGGGCTACCTCTCTGGGGCCAACGTCCTGACTTTC
CDR3aa: CASSLGGTGGYLSGANVLTF

v_gene: TRBV5-1
d_gene: TRBD2
abundance: NA
j_gene: TRBJ2-1
CDR3nt: TGCGCCAGCAGCATGGGGGGGGGATACAATGAGCAGTTCTTC
CDR3aa: CASSMGGGYNEQFF

v_gene: TRBV2
d_gene: TRBD2
abundance: NA
j_gene: TRBJ2-7
CDR3nt: TGTGCCAGCAGTGAGACTAGCGGGAATACCTACGAGCAGTACTTC
CDR3aa: CASSETSGNTYEQYF

v_gene: TRBV5-1
d_gene: TRBD2
abundance: NA
j_gene: TRBJ2-3
CDR3nt: TGCGCCAGCAGCTTTTCTAGCGGGGGTGCAGATACGCAGTATTTT
CDR3aa: CASSFSSGGADTQYF

v_gene: TRBV4-2
d_gene: TRBD2
abundance: NA
j_gene: TRBJ2-1
CDR3nt: TGTGCCAGTAAGGCGGGTAGTAGCGGGGGGTCGACCTACAATGAGCAGTTCTTC
CDR3aa: CASKAGSSGGSTYNEQFF

v_gene: TRBV10-3
d_gene: TRBD1
abundance: medium-sized
j_gene: TRBJ1-1
CDR3nt: TGTGCCATCAGAGGACAGGGGAACACTGAAGCTTTCTTT
CDR3aa: CAIRGQGNTEAFF

v_gene: TRBV5-5
d_gene: TRBD2
abundance: NA
j_gene: TRBJ2-7
CDR3nt: TGTGCCAGCAGCTTAGCGGGGCCCTCCTCCTACGAGCAGTACTTC
CDR3aa: CASSLAGPSSYEQYF

v_gene: TRBV2
d_gene: NA
abundance: few
j_gene: TRBJ1-6
CDR3nt: TGTGCCAGCGGTCAGGACAGTGCTTCACCCCTCCACTTT
CDR3aa: CASGQDSASPLHF

v_gene: TRBV6-4
d_gene: NA
abundance: few
j_gene: TRBJ2-2
CDR3nt: TGTGCCAGCAGTGACTCCCGGGACACCGGGGAGCTGTTTTTT
CDR3aa: CASSDSRDTGELFF

v_gene: TRBV5-1
d_gene: TRBD2
abundance: NA
j_gene: TRBJ2-7
CDR3nt: TGCGCCAGCACACCCTTCGGGGGGGGGCGATTCAACGACGAGCAGTACTTC
CDR3aa: CASTPFGGGRFNDEQYF

v_gene: TRBV15
d_gene: NA
abundance: NA
j_gene: TRBJ1-2
CDR3nt: TGTGCCACCTCCAGGGGCAGGAGCCATGGCTACACCTTC
CDR3aa: CATSRGRSHGYTF

v_gene: TRBV10-2
d_gene: NA
abundance: NA
j_gene: TRBJ2-7
CDR3nt: TGCGCCAGCAGTGAGTCGCCCAGCGTAAGCTCCTACGAGCAGTACTTC
CDR3aa: CASSESPSVSSYEQYF

v_gene: TRBV4-2
d_gene: TRBD2
abundance: NA
j_gene: TRBJ2-1
CDR3nt: TGTGCCAGCAGCCAACTTAGCGGGGGGGCTTACAATGAGCAGTTCTTC
CDR3aa: CASSQLSGGAYNEQFF

v_gene: TRBV6-5
d_gene: NA
abundance: NA
j_gene: TRBJ2-1
CDR3nt: TGTGCCAGCAGTTTCGTGACCTCGGCGCGGTCCGGTGAGCAGTTCTTC
CDR3aa: CASSFVTSARSGEQFF

v_gene: TRBV6-1
d_gene: TRBD2
abundance: NA
j_gene: TRBJ2-1
CDR3nt: TGTGCCAGCAGGCCGGGACTAGCGGGAAACAATGAGCAGTTCTTC
CDR3aa: CASRPGLAGNNEQFF

v_gene: TRBV5-4
d_gene: TRBD1
abundance: once
j_gene: TRBJ2-7
CDR3nt: TGTGCCAGCAGCTTGAACAGGGGGCATGAGCAGTACTTC
CDR3aa: CASSLNRGHEQYF

v_gene: TRBV6-4
d_gene: NA
abundance: NA
j_gene: TRBJ2-5
CDR3nt: TGTGCCAGCAGTGACACTCTCGGTGGTTCCGGGACCCAGTACTTC
CDR3aa: CASSDTLGGSGTQYF

v_gene: TRBV18
d_gene: TRBD1
abundance: once
j_gene: TRBJ1-1
CDR3nt: TGTGCCAGCTCGCGTTCTAGGACAGGGGGTATTAAGAACACTGAAGCTTTCTTT
CDR3aa: CASSRSRTGGIKNTEAFF

v_gene: TRBV5-6
d_gene: TRBD1
abundance: NA
j_gene: TRBJ1-5
CDR3nt: TGTGCCAGCAGCTCGGGACAGAGGGGTCAGCCCCAGCATTTT
CDR3aa: CASSSGQRGQPQHF

v_gene: TRBV28
d_gene: TRBD1
abundance: few
j_gene: TRBJ2-7
CDR3nt: TGTGCCAGCAAACCTGGGGGACAGGGTTCCTACGAGCAGTACTTC
CDR3aa: CASKPGGQGSYEQYF

v_gene: TRBV14
d_gene: TRBD2
abundance: NA
j_gene: TRBJ2-1
CDR3nt: TGTGCCAGCAGACTAGCGGGAGCCCTCAATGAGCAGTTCTTC
CDR3aa: CASRLAGALNEQFF

v_gene: TRBV7-2
d_gene: TRBD1
abundance: NA
j_gene: TRBJ2-1
CDR3nt: TGTGCCAGCAGCTTGAACAGGGGGGATGAGCAGTTCTTC
CDR3aa: CASSLNRGDEQFF

v_gene: TRBV25-1
d_gene: TRBD2
abundance: NA
j_gene: TRBJ2-3
CDR3nt: TGTGCCAGCAGTGAATTGGGGACTATAGGGGATACGCAGTATTTT
CDR3aa: CASSELGTIGDTQYF

v_gene: TRBV29-1
d_gene: NA
abundance: once
j_gene: TRBJ2-5
CDR3nt: TGCAGCGCAATACTAGCAAGGGGAGAGACCCAGTACTTC
CDR3aa: CSAILARGETQYF

v_gene: TRBV11-1
d_gene: NA
abundance: NA
j_gene: TRBJ2-2
CDR3nt: TGTGCCAGCAGCGAGTTTGAGAACGCCGGGGAGCTGTTTTTT
CDR3aa: CASSEFENAGELFF

v_gene: TRBV27
d_gene: TRBD1
abundance: NA
j_gene: TRBJ2-7
CDR3nt: TGTGCCAGCAGTTTAAATTATTGGGACAGGGGGCCCCTAGGGACTTGGGAGCAGTACTTC
CDR3aa: CASSLNYWDRGPLGTWEQYF

v_gene: TRBV18
d_gene: TRBD1
abundance: NA
j_gene: TRBJ1-4
CDR3nt: TGTGCCAGCTCAACGGGACAGGCCGCAACTAATGAAAAACTGTTTTTT
CDR3aa: CASSTGQAATNEKLFF

v_gene: TRBV5-8
d_gene: TRBD1
abundance: NA
j_gene: TRBJ2-1
CDR3nt: TGTGCCAGCAGTCCCGGGGACAGGGTGTACAATGAGCAGTTCTTC
CDR3aa: CASSPGDRVYNEQFF

v_gene: TRBV4-3
d_gene: TRBD1
abundance: NA
j_gene: TRBJ2-7
CDR3nt: TGCGCCAGCAGCCAAGATCGACAGGGTGGAAACGAGCAGTACTTC
CDR3aa: CASSQDRQGGNEQYF